The text below deals with one T cell receptor beta chain. Its antigen is unknown. This entry belongs to a study of synovial regulatory T cells in juvenile arthritis. Findings and caveats of the study: iaTreg TCR repertoires were largely private across patients and partially overlapped synovial Teff and blood CPL. Synovial Treg CDR3 sequences overlapped more with iaTregs than other circulating Tregs.

The CDR3 is made up of 13 amino acids. The DNA is not on file. Germline V gene lookup returns CDR1 SGHNT and CDR2 YENEEA. This table comes from immunoSEQ multiplex PCR, and its TCRdb copy is limited to in-frame clones, with some not included. This specimen shows under 3,500 clones; the ten leading clones hold 10% to 15%. The synovial samples were synovial fluid, paired with peripheral blood from each active arthritis patient. Source material: Treg cells from the synovium. This TCR was recovered from a donor younger than 30 with juvenile idiopathic arthritis. The J gene is TRBJ2-1, the V gene TRBV11-3; the TCRdb D gene call, TRBD2, has no DNA to confirm it. The CDR3 sequence: CASSFSGGNEQFF.